Shown below are 21 T cell receptor beta chains from a single sample sequenced in a study of cytomegalovirus exposure and HLA in healthy donors. Both 60 Vbeta primers and 13 Jbeta primers went into the PCR. The repertoire was sequenced with immunoSEQ multiplex PCR; TCRdb's copy has only in-frame clones and lacks some. The table has about 150,000 clones, approximately 85% seen once; the top ten hold just under 6.5%. Material for sequencing was PBMCs. The origin of the receptors is a man aged 50 to 60 in good health and CMV-seropositive.

This clone occurred once. The gene calls are TRBV7-8 and TRBJ1-4; D unclear. V shed 4 bases and J shed 4 bases, with 13 bases lying between them. Germline V lookup: CDR1 SGHVS, CDR2 FQNEAQ. The CDR3 length is 15 residues. The CDR3 DNA reads TGTGCCAGCAGCTCGGGAGGGCGGCTTAATGAAAAACTGTTTTTT. It translates to CASSSGGRLNEKLFF.

V usage is TRBV7-3 and J usage is TRBJ2-7; possibly TRBD2 for D (5 bases). The V gene's germline CDR1 is SGHTA and CDR2 FQGTGA. Deletions cut 2 bases from V and 0 bases from J, with 11 bases between. The length of the CDR3 is 15 residues. The CDR3: CASSLGPSGSYEQYF. The CDR3 DNA is TGTGCCAGCAGCTTAGGTCCCAGCGGCTCCTACGAGCAGTACTTC.

V and J are TRBV6-5 and TRBJ2-7, with 10 bases aligning to TRBD1. Trimming removed 2 bases from V and 3 bases from J; junction bases left unmatched: 7. The CDR3 has 16 residues. CDR1 and CDR2 (germline): MNHEY, SVGAGI. CDR3 coding DNA: TGTGCCAGCAGTTACGCTGCCGGGACAGGGGACTACGAGCAGTACTTC. The encoded protein is CASSYAAGTGDYEQYF.

The rearrangement uses TRBV5-1 and TRBJ1-1; D uncertain. V lost 0 bases and J lost 4, with 13 bases in between. Germline V gives CDR1 SGHRS, CDR2 YFSETQ. The length of the CDR3 is 15 residues. DNA of the CDR3: TGCGCCAGCAGCTTGGTGGAGAGGGTGATCACTGAAGCTTTCTTT. Its translation: CASSLVERVITEAFF.

This sequence joins TRBV5-1 and TRBJ2-5, with a weak D call TRBD2 (7 bases). This CDR3 spans 15 amino acids. Germline V gives CDR1 SGHRS, CDR2 YFSETQ. Trimming left V 7 bases short and J 4 bases short, with 20 bases between. The CDR3 region has the DNA TGCGCCAGCGGATTGAGGGGGGGGCGCGGAGAGACCCAGTACTTC. Its protein is CASGLRGGRGETQYF.

The rearrangement links TRBV9 to TRBJ1-3; no firm D call. V was clipped by 0 bases and J by 2 bases, with 9 bases between them. Germline V gives CDR1 SGDLS, CDR2 YYNGEE. The CDR3 consists of 15 residues. Written as DNA, the CDR3 is TGTGCCAGCAGCGTAGAAGGAGAGGCTGGAAACACCATATATTTT. As protein: CASSVEGEAGNTIYF.

The chain carries TRBV27 and TRBJ2-5; TRBD2 aligns across 16 bases. After removal of 5 bases from V and 2 bases from J, the junction contained 8 bases not matched to a gene. Germline assignment: CDR1 MNHEY and CDR2 SMNVEV (reference sequence). CDR3 length: 18 residues. The CDR3 here is CASSPAGLAGGLQETQYF. CDR3 nucleotides: TGTGCCAGCAGTCCGGCGGGACTAGCGGGAGGGTTACAAGAGACCCAGTACTTC.

This chain uses TRBV6-5 with TRBJ2-7, with D perhaps TRBD2 (6 bases). The CDR3 is 14 residues long. Germline CDR1 is MNHEY and CDR2 is SVGAGI. Trimming stripped 0 bases from V and 4 bases from J, with 10 bases between. CDR3 sequence: CASSYSNGGYEQYF. As DNA, the CDR3 is TGTGCCAGCAGTTACTCGAACGGGGGTTACGAGCAGTACTTC.

This clone was picked up one time. The chain links TRBV19 to TRBJ2-7; 12 nucleotides align to TRBD2. The germline CDR1 and CDR2 sequences are LNHDA and SQIVND (reference sequence). The CDR3 totals 15 residues. V lost 3 bases and J lost 5; bases outside the gene matches: 5. The CDR3 loop reads CASSIGTSGFNEQYF. The CDR3 DNA reads as TGTGCCAGTAGTATCGGGACTAGCGGGTTCAACGAGCAGTACTTC. Complete variable domain (other parts from reference TRBV19 and TRBJ2-7): DGGITQSPKYLFRKEGQNVTLSCEQNLNHDAMYWYRQDPGQGLRLIYYSQIVNDFQKGDIAEGYSVSREKKESFPLTVTSAQKNPTAFYLCASSIGTSGFNEQYFGPGTRLTVT.

On this clone: Other nucleotide sequences in the sample specify the same CDR3. The chain is built from TRBV2 and TRBJ1-1; 8 nucleotides agree with TRBD1. The CDR3 covers 14 residues. With V trimmed by 4 bases and J by 3 bases, 4 bases remained unmatched. The V gene's germline CDR1 is SNHLY and CDR2 FYNNEI. CDR3: CASSAQGQDTEAFF. The CDR3, as DNA: TGTGCCAGCAGTGCTCAGGGACAGGACACTGAAGCTTTCTTT. The whole variable domain, remainder taken from reference TRBV2 and TRBJ1-1, is EPEVTQTPSHQVTQMGQEVILRCVPISNHLYFYWYRQILGQKVEFLVSFYNNEISEKSEIFDDQFSVERPDGSNFTLKIRSTKLEDSAMYFCASSAQGQDTEAFFGQGTRLTVV.

The rearrangement joins TRBV7-2 to TRBJ2-5; 7 bases map to TRBD1. Germline values: CDR1 SGHTA, CDR2 FQGNSA. V shed 4 bases, J shed 2 bases, and the junction held 4 bases outside the gene matches. The CDR3 has 14 residues. The CDR3 spells CASSSGTVQETQYF. The DNA for the CDR3 is TGTGCCAGCAGCTCCGGGACAGTTCAAGAGACCCAGTACTTC. The whole variable domain, filled in from reference TRBV7-2 and TRBJ2-5, reads GAGVSQSPSNKVTEKGKDVELRCDPISGHTALYWYRQSLGQGLEFLIYFQGNSAPDKSGLPSDRFSAERTGGSVSTLTIQRTQQEDSAVYLCASSSGTVQETQYFGPGTRLLVL.

The chain has TRBV6-5 and TRBJ1-2; TRBD1 is a possible D gene (6 bases). Germline CDR1 reads MNHEY; CDR2 reads SVGAGI. The CDR3 loop spans 14 amino acids. V lost 2 bases and J lost 2, with 9 bases in between. CDR3 loop: CASSYRTGNYGYTF. The CDR3 nucleotides read TGTGCCAGCAGTTACCGTACAGGGAACTATGGCTACACCTTC.

This chain links TRBV27 with TRBJ2-3, with 10 bases identical to TRBD2. The CDR3 totals 15 residues. The germline V gene encodes CDR1 MNHEY and CDR2 SMNVEV (reference sequence). With 1 base clipped from V and 4 bases from J, the junction kept 2 bases outside the gene matches. The CDR3 coding sequence is TGTGCCAGCAGTTTATACCTAGCGGGAGCAGATACGCAGTATTTT. This sequence encodes CASSLYLAGADTQYF.

The genes are TRBV18 and TRBJ2-1; D is uncertain. V was pared by 3 bases and J by 0 bases, with 21 bases between. The CDR3 runs 19 residues. CDR1 is KGHSH, CDR2 LQKENI, per germline. The CDR3: CASSPASPEAASSYNEQFF. The DNA of the CDR3 is TGTGCCAGCTCACCGGCCTCCCCAGAGGCGGCAAGCTCCTACAATGAGCAGTTCTTC.

The gene calls are TRBV18 and TRBJ2-3; D is uncertain. With 1 base removed from V and 0 bases from J, the gap between germline ends came to 8 bases. The length of the CDR3 is 15 residues. Looked up from germline, CDR1 is KGHSH and CDR2 is LQKENI. The CDR3 loop is CASSPLSESTDTQYF. CDR3 in DNA: TGTGCCAGCTCACCACTATCCGAGAGCACAGATACGCAGTATTTT.

Here the CDR3 reads CASSEKGAGTDTQYF. The CDR3 region has the DNA TGCGCCAGCAGTGAGAAGGGGGCCGGCACAGATACGCAGTATTTT. The chain combines TRBV10-1 with TRBJ2-3, with 7 bases aligning to TRBD1. Unmatched junction bases numbered 3, after V lost 2 bases and J lost 1 base. Per germline, CDR1 WNHNN and CDR2 SYGVQD (reference sequence). The length of the CDR3 is 15 residues.

The CDR3 nucleotides read TGTGCCAGCACAGCGGGAGGGTTAGCCAAAAACATTCAGTACTTC. Protein product: CASTAGGLAKNIQYF. The genes are TRBV6-6 and TRBJ2-4; the match to TRBD2 covers 10 bases. CDR1 and CDR2 (germline): MNHNY, SVGAGI (reference sequence). V shed 7 bases and J 0 bases; nucleotides not matched to a gene: 3. The CDR3 extends over 15 amino acids.

This rearrangement joins TRBV1 to TRBJ2-5; the table names TRBD1, a call not compared with the DNA. TRBV1 is marked as a pseudogene. This CDR3 comprises 13 residues. DNA of the CDR3: TGCACCAGCAGCCCCCCAGGCCAAGAGACCCAGTACTTC. This sequence encodes CTSSPPGQETQYF.

This clone was picked up a small number of times. The CDR3 reads CASSQERILQPQHF. In DNA, the CDR3 is TGTGCCAGCAGCCAAGAGAGGATTTTGCAGCCCCAGCATTTT. The rearrangement uses TRBV4-2 and TRBJ1-5; unclear D gene. Between the trimmed V and J ends, which lost 0 bases and 7 bases, there was a span of 10 bases. The CDR3 length is 14 residues. Germline values: CDR1 LGHNA, CDR2 YNFKEQ.

V usage is TRBV11-2 and J usage is TRBJ2-7, with D uncertain. CDR1 and CDR2 (germline): SGHAT, FQNNGV. The V end was cut by 1 base, the J end by 0 bases, with 4 bases between. The CDR3 consists of 13 residues. CDR3 sequence (DNA): TGTGCCAGCAGCTTAGGTAGCTCCTACGAGCAGTACTTC. Amino acids: CASSLGSSYEQYF.

The chain uses TRBV28 and TRBJ2-5, with 7 bases fitting TRBD2. Per the germline V gene, CDR1 is MDHEN and CDR2 is SYDVKM. The CDR3 runs to 15 residues. V lost 3 bases, J lost 1 base, and 5 bases stayed unmatched. The CDR3 DNA reads TGTGCCAGCAGTTTTGGCGGGAGTGGCCAAGAGACCCAGTACTTC. Amino acids: CASSFGGSGQETQYF.